Presented here are 32 T cell receptor beta chains from one specimen sequenced in a study of shared clonotypes between healthy human individuals. Clones were read by immunoSEQ multiplex PCR, and TCRdb kept only the in-frame ones, dropping some. The sample shows some 2.1 million clones, approximately 92% of them seen only once. CD8 cells regarded as naive lacked CD45RO, were positively chosen for CCR7, and omitted terminally differentiated effector memory CD45RA+ cells. The sample comprised naive CD8+ T cells from PBMCs. These receptors originate from a man aged 18 to 29 in good health. Some clones in this sample may be carry-over from other donors' samples.

The chain uses TRBV7-2 and TRBJ2-1; 13 nucleotides align to TRBD2. The CDR3 runs 18 residues. Trimming removed 5 bases from V and 4 bases from J; junction bases left unmatched: 11. In germline, CDR1 is SGHTA, CDR2 FQGNSA. The chain's CDR3 is CASSLTTLGLAGYNEQFF. The CDR3 DNA reads as TGTGCCAGCAGCCTCACCACGCTGGGACTAGCGGGGTACAATGAGCAGTTCTTC.

This clone appeared a single time. This chain joins TRBV7-2 and TRBJ2-3; D is unclear. Germline assignment: CDR1 SGHTA and CDR2 FQGNSA. CDR3 length: 14 amino acids. The V end lost 5 bases, the J end lost 3 bases, and 12 bases lay between the germline ends. The CDR3 here is CASSPTARTDTQYF. The CDR3 region has the DNA TGTGCCAGCAGCCCGACCGCGAGAACAGATACGCAGTATTTT.

The CDR3 DNA is TGTGCCAGCGCCAGCCCCCGGGACAGGGGTAACACCGGGGAGCTGTTTTTT. It yields the protein CASASPRDRGNTGELFF. V usage is TRBV28 and J usage is TRBJ2-2; 10 bases align to TRBD1. J was trimmed by 2 bases and V by 8 bases; bases with no gene match: 11. The CDR3 has 17 residues. The V gene's germline CDR1 is MDHEN and CDR2 SYDVKM.

V gene TRBV9 combines with J gene TRBJ2-5, with D hard to call. V lost 3 bases and J 7 bases, leaving 16 bases between the germline ends. This CDR3 has 14 residues. CDR1 and CDR2 (germline): SGDLS, YYNGEE. CDR3 coding DNA: TGTGCCAGCAGCGACGACGGGTACTCTAGGACCCAGTACTTC. This gives the protein CASSDDGYSRTQYF.

As for this clone: This sample includes further DNA sequences coding for the same CDR3. The chain couples TRBV7-2 to TRBJ2-1; D is perhaps TRBD2 (6 bases). V lost 1 base, J lost 9 bases, and 10 bases lay in between. Germline lookup yields CDR1 SGHTA and CDR2 FQGNSA. The CDR3 runs 13 residues. The CDR3 sequence is CASSLVSGSEQFF. The CDR3 coding sequence is TGTGCCAGCAGCTTAGTTAGCGGAAGTGAGCAGTTCTTC.

This clone came up once. The chain combines TRBV27 with TRBJ2-1, with 8 bases matching TRBD1. J lost 9 bases, V lost 4 bases, and 11 bases had no gene match. This CDR3 spans 15 amino acids. Germline V gene sequence: CDR1 MNHEY, CDR2 SMNVEV (reference sequence). In nucleotides, the CDR3 is TGTGCCAGCAGTTCCCATCCGGACAGGGATTTTGAGCAGTTCTTC. Its protein product is CASSSHPDRDFEQFF.

This sequence joins TRBV7-3 and TRBJ2-2; TRBD2 matches at 14 bases. There are 16 residues in the CDR3. With V trimmed by 3 bases and J by 7 bases, 4 bases remained unmatched. CDR1 and CDR2 (germline): SGHTA, FQGTGA. The CDR3 DNA reads TGTGCCAGCAGCTTGGGACTAGCGGGAGTCGACGGGGAGCTGTTTTTT. This translates into CASSLGLAGVDGELFF. Drawing the rest from reference TRBV7-3 and TRBJ2-2, the complete variable domain is GAGVSQTPSNKVTEKGKYVELRCDPISGHTALYWYRQSLGQGPEFLIYFQGTGAADDSGLPNDRFFAVRPEGSVSTLKIQRTERGDSAVYLCASSLGLAGVDGELFFGEGSRLTVL.

This chain connects TRBV13 to TRBJ2-7; a weak D match, TRBD2 (6 bases). The CDR3 length is 14 residues. V was trimmed by 5 bases and J by 5 bases, leaving 16 bases between them. Germline V gives CDR1 PRHDT, CDR2 FYEKMQ (reference sequence). For the CDR3, the DNA is TGTGCCAGCAGCGACCGACTAGAGTTCCACGAGCAGTACTTC. Encoded protein: CASSDRLEFHEQYF.

This sequence joins TRBV1 and TRBJ2-7; the D call TRBD2 from the table was never checked on the DNA. TRBV1 is shown as a pseudogene. The CDR3 is 19 amino acids. DNA of the CDR3: TGCACCAGCAGCCACAACAAAATTTGGGGCAGGACTATCTCCTACGAGCAGTACTTC. Its translation: CTSSHNKIWGRTISYEQYF.

This clone was detected once. This chain uses TRBV10-3 with TRBJ1-5; 9 nucleotides agree with TRBD1. Germline values: CDR1 ENHRY, CDR2 SYGVKD. J lost 4 bases, V lost 6 bases, and 7 bases had no gene match. This CDR3 has 15 residues. The CDR3 coding sequence is TGTGCCATCAGGGAAGGACAGGGGCTTAATCAGCCCCAGCATTTT. This encodes CAIREGQGLNQPQHF.

The gene calls are TRBV30 and TRBJ2-4, with TRBD1 matching over 8 bases. Germline loops: CDR1 GTSNPN, CDR2 SVGIG (reference sequence). The CDR3 covers 15 residues. V was pared by 4 bases and J by 0 bases, with 5 bases of the junction left unmatched. CDR3 amino acids: CAWTRQGIAKNIQYF. The CDR3 DNA reads TGTGCCTGGACCCGACAGGGGATAGCCAAAAACATTCAGTACTTC.

Concerning this clone itself: Being one base from a much bigger clone, this may be a read error. Other DNA sequences in this specimen translate into the identical CDR3. The chain carries TRBV5-6 and TRBJ1-5, with a possible D match to TRBD1 (5 bases). The V end was cut by 2 bases, the J end by 5 bases, with 5 bases between. CDR3 length equals 12 residues. The germline CDR1 and CDR2 sequences are SGHDT and YYEEEE. Written as DNA, the CDR3 is TGTGCCAGCAGCTTAGGGGATCAGCCCCAGCATTTT. Protein product: CASSLGDQPQHF.

The genes are TRBV29-1 and TRBJ2-4; no firm D call. Trimming took 0 bases from V and 4 from J, leaving 16 bases between them. The length of the CDR3 is 16 residues. Germline V CDR1 and CDR2: SQVTM, ANQGSEA. CDR3 loop: CSVEDLRKFGKNIQYF. The CDR3 DNA sequence: TGCAGCGTTGAAGATCTTCGTAAATTCGGGAAAAACATTCAGTACTTC.

This CDR3 is CASSQRTQRGTQYF. CDR3 in DNA: TGTGCCAGCAGTCAACGGACGCAAAGGGGTACGCAGTATTTT. The V gene is TRBV6-5, the J gene TRBJ2-3; maybe TRBD1 (5 bases). V lost 5 bases, J lost 8 bases, and 17 bases lay in between. Germline V gene data show CDR1 as MNHEY and CDR2 as SVGAGI. The CDR3 has 14 amino acids.

This clone appeared once. The chain combines TRBV4-3 with TRBJ1-2; the match to TRBD1 covers 7 bases. The V gene end was trimmed by 1 base and the J gene end by 5 bases; junction bases not matched to a gene: 4. The CDR3 consists of 14 residues. Germline V lookup: CDR1 LGHNA, CDR2 YSLEER. The CDR3 DNA follows: TGCGCCAGCAGCCAAGTGGGACAGACGTATGGCTACACCTTC. It translates to CASSQVGQTYGYTF.

The chain is built from TRBV19 and TRBJ1-5; D possibly corresponds to TRBD1 (6 bases). Trimming removed 5 bases from V and 6 bases from J, with 11 bases in between. The CDR3 loop spans 13 amino acids. From germline, CDR1 is LNHDA and CDR2 SQIVND (reference sequence). CDR3 region: CASSWGAGQPQHF. The CDR3 nucleotides read TGTGCCAGTAGTTGGGGGGCCGGTCAGCCCCAGCATTTT.

The CDR3 nucleotides are TGTGCCAGCAGCATTAACAGGGGGGGACGCTCCTACGAGCAGTACTTC. Translated, it gives CASSINRGGRSYEQYF. The J gene is TRBJ2-7, the V gene TRBV11-2, with a possible D match to TRBD1 (8 bases). Per germline, CDR1 SGHAT and CDR2 FQNNGV. Trimming took 5 bases from V and 0 from J, leaving 17 bases between them. The CDR3 covers 16 residues.

The chain uses TRBV11-1 and TRBJ2-1, with 7 bases identical to TRBD2. CDR3 length: 14 amino acids. Germline CDR1 and CDR2: SGHAT and FQDESV (reference sequence). With 3 bases clipped from V and 2 bases from J, the junction kept 1 base outside the gene matches. CDR3 sequence reads: CASSFGLAYNEQFF. In DNA, the CDR3 is TGTGCCAGCAGCTTCGGACTAGCCTACAATGAGCAGTTCTTC.

This clone was counted a few times. The CDR3: CASSTYPTGELFF. The CDR3 nucleotides read TGCGCCAGCAGCACGTACCCGACGGGGGAGCTGTTTTTT. The genes are TRBV4-1 and TRBJ2-2; D call uncertain. Germline V gene lookup returns CDR1 MGHRA and CDR2 YSYEKL. This CDR3 is built from 13 residues. V dropped 5 bases and J dropped 8 bases, with 12 bases sitting between them.

This chain uses TRBV9 with TRBJ1-4; TRBD1 aligns across 7 bases. V lost 6 bases to trimming and J lost 4 bases; unmatched junction nucleotides: 9. Germline V gene sequence: CDR1 SGDLS, CDR2 YYNGEE. The CDR3 covers 15 residues. The DNA for the CDR3 is TGTGCCAGCACCAAGACAGGGAACCGTAATGAAAAACTGTTTTTT. The encoded protein is CASTKTGNRNEKLFF. The whole variable domain, remainder taken from reference TRBV9 and TRBJ1-4, is DSGVTQTPKHLITATGQRVTLRCSPRSGDLSVYWYQQSLDQGLQFLIQYYNGEERAKGNILERFSAQQFPDLHSELNLSSLELGDSALYFCASTKTGNRNEKLFFGSGTQLSVL.

The V call is TRBV28, the J call TRBJ2-5, with a weak D call TRBD1 (6 bases). V was shortened by 4 bases and J by 6 bases, with 27 bases between the two germline ends. The germline V gene has CDR1 MDHEN and CDR2 SYDVKM. The CDR3 totals 18 residues. This CDR3 reads CASSSDRDNVVLRQTQYF. The CDR3 nucleotides read TGTGCCAGCAGTTCCGACCGGGACAACGTAGTCCTTCGCCAGACCCAGTACTTC.

This clone was found once. The chain employs TRBV4-3 and TRBJ1-5; 9 bases map to TRBD1. V was clipped by 4 bases and J by 5 bases; unmatched bases: 6. The CDR3 length is 15 residues. In germline, CDR1 is LGHNA, CDR2 YSLEER. The DNA of the CDR3 is TGCGCCAGCAGCCTCGCACAGGGGGCGGATCAGCCCCAGCATTTT. Residues: CASSLAQGADQPQHF.

This rearrangement joins TRBV27 to TRBJ2-5; 13 positions agree with TRBD2. Germline CDR1 MNHEY, CDR2 SMNVEV (reference sequence). The CDR3 totals 15 residues. V lost 2 bases to trimming and J lost 4 bases; unmatched junction nucleotides: 1. CDR3 in amino acids: CASSLRTSGRETQYF. The DNA for the CDR3 is TGTGCCAGCAGTTTAAGGACTAGCGGGAGAGAGACCCAGTACTTC.

V is TRBV7-3 and J is TRBJ2-4; D not certain. The CDR3 has 14 residues. The V gene lost 4 bases and the J gene lost 8 bases, with 15 bases spanning the gap. Germline-derived CDR1 and CDR2 are SGHTA and FQGTGA. The CDR3 protein is CASSSQWQVDIQYF. The CDR3 DNA reads as TGTGCCAGCAGCTCTCAGTGGCAGGTTGACATTCAGTACTTC.

Comments on this clone: The sample carries other DNA sequences with the same CDR3. The CDR3 DNA reads as TGTGCTAGTGGTTTGGGGGGCAATGAGCAGTTCTTC. This translates into CASGLGGNEQFF. The chain recombines TRBV12-5 with TRBJ2-1, with no clear D. Per germline, CDR1 LGHNT and CDR2 FRNRAP. CDR3 length: 12 residues. V was trimmed by 1 base and J by 6 bases, leaving 4 bases between them.

The rearrangement joins TRBV7-2 to TRBJ2-5, with D maybe TRBD2 (5 bases). Per germline, CDR1 SGHTA and CDR2 FQGNSA. This CDR3 has 14 residues. V was cut by 5 bases and J by 0 bases, with 10 bases left in between. The CDR3: CASSQRVNQETQYF. In DNA, the CDR3 is TGTGCCAGCAGCCAGAGGGTTAACCAAGAGACCCAGTACTTC.

This clone has a single count. This chain links TRBV4-3 with TRBJ2-1, with no clear D. CDR3 length equals 16 residues. The germline CDR1 and CDR2 sequences are LGHNA and YSLEER. Trimming stripped 0 bases from V and 9 bases from J, with 18 bases between. The CDR3 bases are TGCGCCAGCAGCCAAGATCTGCTCTCGAACCGCGCTGAGCAGTTCTTC. This sequence encodes CASSQDLLSNRAEQFF.

As for this clone: Other DNA sequences in the same sample also yield this CDR3. V is TRBV29-1 and J is TRBJ2-1; 8 nucleotides align to TRBD1. The CDR3 contains 14 residues. From germline, CDR1 is SQVTM and CDR2 ANQGSEA. Trimming at V came to 4 bases and at J to 3 bases, leaving 5 bases not matched to a gene. The DNA of the CDR3 is TGCAGCGTTGCGGGGACAGGCATCTACAATGAGCAGTTCTTC. Protein product: CSVAGTGIYNEQFF.

This clone was observed once. V gene TRBV7-8 combines with J gene TRBJ2-7; possibly TRBD2 for D (6 bases). Germline CDR1 and CDR2: SGHVS and FQNEAQ. The CDR3 extends over 14 amino acids. V dropped 5 bases and J dropped 2 bases, with 13 bases sitting between them. The CDR3 DNA reads as TGTGCCAGCAGCCTCCGGGACTTCCCCTACGAGCAGTACTTC. This codes for CASSLRDFPYEQYF. Complete variable domain (other parts from reference TRBV7-8 and TRBJ2-7): GAGVSQSPRYKVAKRGQDVALRCDPISGHVSLFWYQQALGQGPEFLTYFQNEAQLDKSGLPSDRFFAERPEGSVSTLKIQRTQQEDSAVYLCASSLRDFPYEQYFGPGTRLTVT.

The chain is built from TRBV7-9 and TRBJ1-6, with D uncertain. From germline, CDR1 is SEHNR and CDR2 FQNEAQ (reference sequence). The CDR3 runs to 14 residues. Trimming pared 0 bases from V and 7 bases from J, leaving 7 bases between. CDR3 nucleotide sequence: TGTGCCAGCAGCTTAGCAGGCCCGAATTCACCCCTCCACTTT. Translating it yields CASSLAGPNSPLHF.

The V and J genes are TRBV6-1 and TRBJ2-7, with 11 bases matching TRBD1. The CDR3 spans 14 residues. Germline assignment: CDR1 MNHNS and CDR2 SASEGT. With V trimmed by 1 base and J by 6 bases, 2 bases remained unmatched. The CDR3 bases are TGTGCCAGCAGTGAAGGGACAGGGGGCGCCGAGCAGTACTTC. Amino acid sequence: CASSEGTGGAEQYF.

The chain is built from TRBV27 and TRBJ2-1, with D tentatively TRBD1 (6 bases). V was cut by 1 base and J by 3 bases, with 10 bases left in between. Germline V gene sequence: CDR1 MNHEY, CDR2 SMNVEV (reference sequence). This CDR3 contains 15 residues. The CDR3 region has the DNA TGTGCCAGCAGTTTATACCAGGACAGCTACAATGAGCAGTTCTTC. It codes for CASSLYQDSYNEQFF.